The 26 T cell receptor beta chains below come from one sample, sequenced in a study of T cell repertoires in cytomegalovirus infection (dated by TCRdb to the late 2010s). Data came from an Illumina HiSeq 1500. TCRdb ran its own pipeline on the public reads, namely fastp trimming at Q25 and MiXCR clone calling, and kept in-frame beta chains. Each entry merges the rows of one CDR3 protein and shows their most common DNA and genes. The sample data list approximately 400,000 distinct CDR3 sequences, and about a third of these were observed just once. The ten largest clonotypes hold roughly an eighth of the sample. Sequenced material: PBMCs. Receptors originate from a human donor in good health (CMV status not recorded). Some clones in this sample may be carry-over from other donors' samples.

This clonotype turned up a few times. This rearrangement joins TRBV19 to TRBJ1-2; tentative D call: TRBD1 (6 bases). Per germline, CDR1 LNHDA and CDR2 SQIVND (reference sequence). This CDR3 region has 13 residues. V was shortened by 4 bases and J by 4 bases, with 10 bases between the two germline ends. As DNA, the CDR3 is TGTGCCAGTAGTACCGGACAGCTCTATGGCTACACCTTC. Translation gives CASSTGQLYGYTF.

This clonotype was found many times. V is TRBV3-1 and J is TRBJ2-2; D uncertain. The V end lost 8 bases, the J end lost 0 bases, and 10 bases lay between the germline ends. This CDR3 has 14 amino acids. Germline loops: CDR1 LGHDT, CDR2 YNNKEL (reference sequence). The CDR3 DNA follows: TGTGCCAGCTCGAGGTTTACGAACACCGGGGAGCTGTTTTTT. As protein: CASSRFTNTGELFF. Looking up the rest from reference TRBV3-1 and TRBJ2-2 gives the full variable domain: DTAVSQTPKYLVTQMGNDKSIKCEQNLGHDTMYWYKQDSKKFLKIMFSYNNKELIINETVPNRFSPKSPDKAHLNLHINSLELGDSAVYFCASSRFTNTGELFFGEGSRLTVL.

This clonotype was counted only a few times. The chain carries TRBV15 and TRBJ2-1, with D tentatively TRBD2 (5 bases). Per germline, CDR1 LNHNV and CDR2 YYDKDF (reference sequence). The CDR3 runs 14 residues. Trimming cost V 0 bases and J 10 bases, with 13 bases left between them. The CDR3 bases are TGTGCCACCAGCAGAGATCCCTCGTCGGGGGAGCAGTTCTTC. Its translation is CATSRDPSSGEQFF.

This clonotype was counted at least ten times. The chain combines TRBV7-3 with TRBJ2-6, with 7 bases aligning to TRBD1. Germline values: CDR1 SGHTA, CDR2 FQGTGA. Trimming at V came to 0 bases and at J to 0 bases, leaving 8 bases not matched to a gene. This CDR3 region has 19 residues. The CDR3 sequence is CASSLTSGQTYSGANVLTF. The CDR3 DNA follows: TGTGCCAGCAGCTTAACGTCGGGACAGACCTACTCTGGGGCCAACGTCCTGACTTTC.

This rearrangement joins TRBV11-2 to TRBJ2-1; D not resolved. With 2 bases removed from V and 7 bases from J, the gap between germline ends came to 18 bases. Germline loops: CDR1 SGHAT, CDR2 FQNNGV. The CDR3 consists of 16 residues. DNA for the CDR3: TGTGCCAGCAGCTTAATCCGAGGTCTTATTACGAATGAGCAGTTCTTC. Protein: CASSLIRGLITNEQFF.

Ten or more counts support this clonotype. The V and J genes are TRBV7-9 and TRBJ1-2; no definite D call. Germline V gene sequence: CDR1 SEHNR, CDR2 FQNEAQ (reference sequence). Between the trimmed V and J ends, which lost 10 bases and 2 bases, there was a span of 17 bases. The length of the CDR3 is 14 residues. CDR3 residues: CATTQWELNYGYTF. In DNA form, the CDR3 reads TGTGCCACCACCCAATGGGAACTCAACTATGGCTACACCTTC. The full variable domain, rest sourced from reference TRBV7-9 and TRBJ1-2, is DTGVSQNPRHKITKRGQNVTFRCDPISEHNRLYWYRQTLGQGPEFLTYFQNEAQLEKSRLLSDRFSAERPKGSFSTLEIQRTEQGDSAMYLCATTQWELNYGYTFGSGTRLTVV.

The DNA for the CDR3 is TGCAGTGCTGAGCCCGAGATTGGGACCCAGTACTTC. It translates to CSAEPEIGTQYF. The chain is built from TRBV20-1 and TRBJ2-5; unclear D gene. V lost 5 bases and J lost 7, with 14 bases in between. Germline V gene lookup returns CDR1 DFQATT and CDR2 SNEGSKA (reference sequence). The CDR3 loop spans 12 amino acids.

The V gene is TRBV4-1, the J gene TRBJ2-1, with D maybe TRBD2 (6 bases). Germline V gives CDR1 MGHRA, CDR2 YSYEKL. V lost 0 bases and J lost 1, with 10 bases in between. The CDR3 covers 16 residues. CDR3 loop: CASSQDEGLSYNEQFF. CDR3 DNA: TGCGCCAGCAGCCAAGATGAAGGACTATCCTACAATGAGCAGTTCTTC.

This clonotype has just a few counts. DNA for the CDR3: TGTGCCAGCAGCTCCCGAGTGAGGGCCGGGGCCAACGTCCTGACTTTC. This translates into CASSSRVRAGANVLTF. This chain links TRBV5-4 with TRBJ2-6; possible D gene TRBD2, 5 bases. CDR3 length: 16 residues. V dropped 3 bases and J dropped 4 bases, with 14 bases sitting between them. CDR1 and CDR2 from the germline V gene are SGHNT and YYREEE (reference sequence). The variable domain in full, with the rest retrieved from reference TRBV5-4 and TRBJ2-6, is ETGVTQSPTHLIKTRGQQVTLRCSSQSGHNTVSWYQQALGQGPQFIFQYYREEENGRGNFPPRFSGLQFPNYSSELNVNALELDDSALYLCASSSRVRAGANVLTFGAGSRLTVL.

A remark on this clonotype: This clone may be a read error of a much larger clone one base away. The chain couples TRBV28 to TRBJ2-7, with TRBD1 matching 8 bases. This CDR3 has 18 residues. V gave up 5 bases and J gave up 6 bases; unmatched junction bases: 21. Germline CDR1 reads MDHEN; CDR2 reads SYDVKM. CDR3 sequence: CASSPYGSRGPGSLEQYF. CDR3 nucleotide sequence: TGTGCCAGCAGTCCCTATGGTAGCAGGGGGCCAGGCTCCCTCGAGCAGTACTTC. Full variable domain (remainder filled in from reference TRBV28 and TRBJ2-7): DVKVTQSSRYLVKRTGEKVFLECVQDMDHENMFWYRQDPGLGLRLIYFSYDVKMKEKGDIPEGYSVSREKKERFSLILESASTNQTSMYLCASSPYGSRGPGSLEQYFGPGTRLTVT.

This clonotype was recorded a few times. Possible read error: a much larger clone is one base away. The DNA of the CDR3 is TGTGCCAGCAGCATACAGGGGGCTGGGACTGAAGCTTTCTTT. It codes for CASSIQGAGTEAFF. The chain links TRBV5-4 to TRBJ1-1; the match to TRBD1 covers 9 bases. The CDR3 is 14 amino acids. Looked up from germline, CDR1 is SGHNT and CDR2 is YYREEE (reference sequence). The V and J ends lost 4 bases and 5 bases, in that order; junction bases with no gene match: 6. The whole variable domain, remainder taken from reference TRBV5-4 and TRBJ1-1, is ETGVTQSPTHLIKTRGQQVTLRCSSQSGHNTVSWYQQALGQGPQFIFQYYREEENGRGNFPPRFSGLQFPNYSSELNVNALELDDSALYLCASSIQGAGTEAFFGQGTRLTVV.

Turning to this clonotype: Since the CDR3 does not end with the conserved phenylalanine or tryptophan, this likely comes from a read error. This chain joins TRBV4-1 and TRBJ2-3, with 8 bases fitting TRBD2. V lost 1 base, J lost 4 bases, and 10 bases stayed unmatched. The CDR3 has 17 residues. Germline CDR1 MGHRA, CDR2 YSYEKL. The CDR3 loop is CASSQADVGSGADTQYL. CDR3 nucleotides: TGCGCCAGCAGCCAAGCCGACGTCGGTAGCGGGGCAGATACGCAGTATTTG.

This clonotype was recorded a few times. The chain uses TRBV24-1 and TRBJ2-7, with D perhaps TRBD2 (5 bases). CDR3 length: 15 residues. V lost 5 bases and J 2 bases, leaving 15 bases between the germline ends. In germline, CDR1 is KGHDR, CDR2 SFDVKD. The CDR3 is CATSGAGDSAYEQYF. The CDR3 region has the DNA TGTGCCACCAGTGGCGCAGGAGATAGCGCCTACGAGCAGTACTTC.

This clonotype has more than one count but fewer than ten. V is TRBV7-2 and J is TRBJ1-2, with 10 bases identical to TRBD1. J lost 8 bases, V lost 1 base, and 7 bases had no gene match. This CDR3 region has 15 residues. The germline V gene encodes CDR1 SGHTA and CDR2 FQGNSA. CDR3 nucleotides: TGTGCCAGCAGCTTAGTTGTGACAGGGGGCGTCGGCTACACCTTC. Translated, it gives CASSLVVTGGVGYTF.

This clonotype was found once. V is TRBV6-1 and J is TRBJ1-2, with 7 nucleotides matching TRBD1. The CDR3 is 16 residues long. Unmatched junction bases numbered 8, after V lost 0 bases and J lost 4 bases. From germline, CDR1 is MNHNS and CDR2 SASEGT. Here the CDR3 DNA reads TGTGCCAGCAGTGAAGCCCACACAGGGGTGAGCTATGGCTACACCTTC. Residues: CASSEAHTGVSYGYTF.

This rearrangement joins TRBV9 to TRBJ2-3, with a possible D match to TRBD2 (6 bases). The germline gives CDR1 SGDLS, CDR2 YYNGEE. The ends were cut back, 0 bases at V and 1 base at J, with 9 bases in the middle. The CDR3 is 15 amino acids. The CDR3 sequence is CASSVAPGGTDTQYF. In nucleotides, the CDR3 is TGTGCCAGCAGCGTAGCTCCGGGGGGCACAGATACGCAGTATTTT.

As concerns this clonotype: A much bigger clone sits one base away, suggesting this may be a read error. This is likely a read error, given that the CDR3 carries no conserved phenylalanine or tryptophan at its end. The chain joins TRBV11-2 to TRBJ2-7; D possibly corresponds to TRBD2 (6 bases). V was pared by 1 base and J by 2 bases, with 21 bases between. Per the germline V gene, CDR1 is SGHAT and CDR2 is FQNNGV. CDR3 size: 18 residues. In nucleotides, the CDR3 is TGTGCCAGCAGCTTAGCGCTTGGTAGGGCGGGGCGAACCTACGAGCAGTACTTA. Translated: CASSLALGRAGRTYEQYL.

On this clonotype itself: This likely comes from a read error, as the CDR3 has no conserved phenylalanine or tryptophan at its end. The V gene is TRBV6-5, the J gene TRBJ1-2; D remains ambiguous. Trimming removed 6 bases at V and 6 bases at J, with 8 bases between. Looked up from germline, CDR1 is MNHEY and CDR2 is SVGAGI. CDR3 length equals 11 residues. This CDR3 reads CASRLINGYTC. The CDR3, as DNA: TGTGCCAGCAGATTGATTAATGGCTACACCTGC.

The V gene is TRBV7-9, the J gene TRBJ1-1, with D unclear. The V end was cut by 5 bases, the J end by 4 bases, with 17 bases between. Germline loops: CDR1 SEHNR, CDR2 FQNEAQ (reference sequence). This CDR3 is built from 15 residues. The CDR3 DNA reads TGTGCCAGCAGCCCGTACGGACTCGCCGTCACTGAAGCTTTCTTT. It yields the protein CASSPYGLAVTEAFF.

This clonotype appeared a few times. The chain links TRBV19 to TRBJ1-5, with 8 bases matching TRBD1. CDR1 is LNHDA and CDR2 is SQIVND in the germline V gene (reference sequence). CDR3 length: 15 residues. V lost 6 bases, J lost 4 bases, and 8 bases stayed unmatched. The CDR3 bases are TGTGCCAGTAGGGTAGACAGGGGCGGGAATCAGCCCCAGCATTTT. Amino acids: CASRVDRGGNQPQHF.

This clonotype turned up a few times. This chain links TRBV20-1 with TRBJ2-5; 7 bases agree with TRBD1. This CDR3 comprises 15 residues. The ends lost 0 bases at V and 1 base at J; junction bases unmatched: 5. Germline V lookup: CDR1 DFQATT, CDR2 SNEGSKA (reference sequence). For the CDR3, the DNA is TGCAGTGCTAGAGATGTACAGGGGCCCCAAGAGACCCAGTACTTC. Its protein product is CSARDVQGPQETQYF.

There are many counts of this clonotype. The genes are TRBV7-9 and TRBJ2-5, with 10 bases identical to TRBD2. V was clipped by 5 bases and J by 10 bases; unmatched bases: 7. The CDR3 runs to 13 residues. The germline CDR1 and CDR2 sequences are SEHNR and FQNEAQ (reference sequence). The CDR3 here is CASSITLAGDQYF. In DNA, the CDR3 is TGTGCCAGCAGCATAACCCTAGCGGGGGACCAGTACTTC.

This chain links TRBV6-2 or TRBV6-3 with TRBJ1-1, with D hard to call. The V gene's germline CDR1 is MNHEY and CDR2 SVGEGT. Trimming took off 4 bases at V and 4 bases at J, with 7 bases between the two ends. The CDR3 has 12 amino acids. CDR3: CASSSLPTEAFF. CDR3 sequence (DNA): TGTGCCAGCAGTTCTCTACCCACTGAAGCTTTCTTT.

This clonotype was detected only a few times. V gene TRBV5-5 combines with J gene TRBJ1-2, with D unclear. V shed 0 bases and J shed 2 bases, with 8 bases lying between them. Germline loops: CDR1 SGHKS, CDR2 YYEKEE (reference sequence). This CDR3 contains 14 residues. The CDR3 is CASSLVSANYGYTF. The CDR3 region has the DNA TGTGCCAGCAGCTTGGTCTCAGCCAACTATGGCTACACCTTC. Supplemented by reference TRBV5-5 and TRBJ1-2, the full variable domain reads DAGVTQSPTHLIKTRGQQVTLRCSPISGHKSVSWYQQVLGQGPQFIFQYYEKEERGRGNFPDRFSARQFPNYSSELNVNALLLGDSALYLCASSLVSANYGYTFGSGTRLTVV.

Many counts were recorded for this clonotype. The chain combines TRBV7-2 with TRBJ2-7; either TRBD1 or TRBD2 may fit D (5 bases each). V lost 3 bases and J lost 2, with 14 bases in between. The length of the CDR3 is 15 residues. Germline V gene data show CDR1 as SGHTA and CDR2 as FQGNSA. The CDR3 DNA follows: TGTGCCAGCAGCTTGCCCGGGACCGTCACCTACGAGCAGTACTTC. Translation gives CASSLPGTVTYEQYF.

The chain couples TRBV12-3 or TRBV12-4 to TRBJ2-3; 7 bases line up with TRBD1. The junction had 7 bases not matched to a gene; V was cut back by 3 bases and J by 1 base. CDR3 length equals 16 residues. CDR3 sequence: CASSFGPGTGTDTQYF. The CDR3 region has the DNA TGTGCCAGCAGTTTTGGCCCCGGGACAGGCACAGATACGCAGTATTTT.